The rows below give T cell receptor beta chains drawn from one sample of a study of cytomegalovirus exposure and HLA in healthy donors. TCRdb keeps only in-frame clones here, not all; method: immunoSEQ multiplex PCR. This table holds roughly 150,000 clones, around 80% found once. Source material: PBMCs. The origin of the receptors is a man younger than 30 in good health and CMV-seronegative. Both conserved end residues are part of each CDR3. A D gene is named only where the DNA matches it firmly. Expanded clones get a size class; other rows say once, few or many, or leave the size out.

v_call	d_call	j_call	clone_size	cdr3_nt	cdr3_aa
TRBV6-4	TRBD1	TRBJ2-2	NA	TGTGCCAGCGCCAAGGCGACAGGGGAGGCCGGGGAGCTGTTTTTT	CASAKATGEAGELFF
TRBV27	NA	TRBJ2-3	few	TGTGCCAGCAGTCTTAAGGGGGACAGCACAGATACGCAGTATTTT	CASSLKGDSTDTQYF
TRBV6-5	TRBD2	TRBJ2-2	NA	TGTGCCAGCAGTTACGGGCTAGCGGACAACACCGGGGAGCTGTTTTTT	CASSYGLADNTGELFF
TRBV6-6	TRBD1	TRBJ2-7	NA	TGTGCCAGCAGGCCGGGACAGGGATCCTACGAGCAGTACTTC	CASRPGQGSYEQYF
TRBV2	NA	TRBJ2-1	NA	TGTGCCAGAAACGAGGGAGGGGGTCCTGGTAGGTATGAGCAGTTCTTC	CARNEGGGPGRYEQFF
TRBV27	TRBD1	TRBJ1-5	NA	TGTGCCAGCAGTCCTCAGGGCAGGGGGATCTTTCAGCCCCAGCATTTT	CASSPQGRGIFQPQHF
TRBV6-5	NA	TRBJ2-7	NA	TGTGCCAGCAGCCACAGGGAGGGCGAGCAGTACTTC	CASSHREGEQYF
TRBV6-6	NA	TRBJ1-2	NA	TGTGCCAGCAGTTACGGGGAGCGTGGCTACACCTTC	CASSYGERGYTF
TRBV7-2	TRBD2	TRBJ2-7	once	TGTGCCAGCAGCTTAGCCTCAGCGGGAAACTTCCACGAGCAGTACTTC	CASSLASAGNFHEQYF
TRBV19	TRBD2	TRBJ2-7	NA	TGTGCCAGTAGTGTTAGCGGGAGCGGCAACGAGCAGTACTTC	CASSVSGSGNEQYF
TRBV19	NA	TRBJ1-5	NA	TGTGCCAGTAGTATAGTAGGGGTTAATTCTCAGCCCCAGCATTTT	CASSIVGVNSQPQHF
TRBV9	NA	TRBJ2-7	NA	TGTGCCAGCAGCGTAGGTAGCGCCTACGAGCAGTACTTC	CASSVGSAYEQYF
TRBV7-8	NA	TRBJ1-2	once	TGTGCCAGCAGCTTAGCGCCGGGGGCTAACTATGGCTACACCTTC	CASSLAPGANYGYTF
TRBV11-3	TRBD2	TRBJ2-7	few	TGTGCCGGGTGGGGGGGGACCTCCTACGAGCAGTACTTC	CAGWGGTSYEQYF
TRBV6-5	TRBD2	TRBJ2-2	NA	TGTGCCAGCAGTTACTCGACTAGCGGGACCGGGGAGCTGTTTTTT	CASSYSTSGTGELFF
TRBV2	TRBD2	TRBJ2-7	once	TGTGCCAGCGGAACGGGAGGGCCTCTGGACGAGCAGTACTTC	CASGTGGPLDEQYF